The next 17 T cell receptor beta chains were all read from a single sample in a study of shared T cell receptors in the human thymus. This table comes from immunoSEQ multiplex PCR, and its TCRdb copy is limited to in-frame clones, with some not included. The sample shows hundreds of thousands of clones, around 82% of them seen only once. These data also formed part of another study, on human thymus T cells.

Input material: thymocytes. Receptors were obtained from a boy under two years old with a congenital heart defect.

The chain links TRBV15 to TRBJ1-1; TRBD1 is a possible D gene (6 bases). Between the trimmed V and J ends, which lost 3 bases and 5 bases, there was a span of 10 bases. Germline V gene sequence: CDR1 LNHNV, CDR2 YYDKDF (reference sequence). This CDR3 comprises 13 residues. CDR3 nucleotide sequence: TGTGCCACCAGCAGGGAACAGGGTACTGAAGCTTTCTTT. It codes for CATSREQGTEAFF. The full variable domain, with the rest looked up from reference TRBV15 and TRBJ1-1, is DAMVIQNPRYQVTQFGKPVTLSCSQTLNHNVMYWYQQKSSQAPKLLFHYYDKDFNNEADTPDNFQSRRPNTSFCFLDIRSPGLGDTAMYLCATSREQGTEAFFGQGTRLTVV.

The CDR3 region has the DNA TGTGCCAGCAGCTCGAGCGCGCCCGTTCCCTACGAGCAGTACTTC. Protein product: CASSSSAPVPYEQYF. The chain couples TRBV7-9 to TRBJ2-7; D remains unclear. V lost 4 bases and J lost 2, with 15 bases in between. Germline-derived CDR1 and CDR2 are SEHNR and FQNEAQ (reference sequence). The CDR3 runs to 15 residues.

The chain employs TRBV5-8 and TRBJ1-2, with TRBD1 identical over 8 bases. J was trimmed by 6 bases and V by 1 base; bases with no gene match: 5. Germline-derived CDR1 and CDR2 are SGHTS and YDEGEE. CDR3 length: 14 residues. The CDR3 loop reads CASSLYMTGDGYTF. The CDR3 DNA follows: TGTGCCAGCAGCTTGTATATGACAGGGGATGGCTACACCTTC.

The CDR3 nucleotides are TGTGCCAGCAGCCAAGCCGAAACCGGGACTAGCTCCTACAATGAGCAGTTCTTC. It specifies CASSQAETGTSSYNEQFF. This chain connects TRBV4-2 to TRBJ2-1; 8 bases match TRBD2. The V gene end was trimmed by 1 base and the J gene end by 0 bases; junction bases not matched to a gene: 8. The V gene's germline CDR1 is LGHNA and CDR2 YNFKEQ. The CDR3 spans 18 residues.

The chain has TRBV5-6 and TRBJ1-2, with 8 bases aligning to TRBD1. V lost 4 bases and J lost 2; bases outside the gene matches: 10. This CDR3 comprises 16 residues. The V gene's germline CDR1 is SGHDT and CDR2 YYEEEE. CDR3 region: CASSPPKGQENYGYTF. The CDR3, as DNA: TGTGCCAGCAGCCCTCCTAAGGGACAGGAGAACTATGGCTACACCTTC.

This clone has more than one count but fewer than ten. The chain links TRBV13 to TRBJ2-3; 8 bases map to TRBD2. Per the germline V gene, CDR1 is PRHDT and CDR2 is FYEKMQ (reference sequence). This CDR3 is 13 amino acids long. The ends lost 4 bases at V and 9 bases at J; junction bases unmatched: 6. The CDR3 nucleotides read TGTGCCAGCAGCTCCCAGGGACTAGAGACGCAGTATTTT. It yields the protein CASSSQGLETQYF.

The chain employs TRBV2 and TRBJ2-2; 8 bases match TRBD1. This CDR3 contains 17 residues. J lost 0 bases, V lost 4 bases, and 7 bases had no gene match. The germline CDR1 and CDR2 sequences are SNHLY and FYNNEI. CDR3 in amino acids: CASSVLNRGSNTGELFF. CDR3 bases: TGTGCCAGCAGTGTTCTAAACAGGGGGTCGAACACCGGGGAGCTGTTTTTT.

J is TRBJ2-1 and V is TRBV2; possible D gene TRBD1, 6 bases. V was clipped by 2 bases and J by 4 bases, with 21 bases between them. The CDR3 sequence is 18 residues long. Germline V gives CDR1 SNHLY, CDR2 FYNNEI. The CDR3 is CASSERRSDRSLYNEQFF. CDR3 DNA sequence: TGTGCCAGCAGTGAAAGGAGGTCTGACAGGTCCTTGTACAATGAGCAGTTCTTC.

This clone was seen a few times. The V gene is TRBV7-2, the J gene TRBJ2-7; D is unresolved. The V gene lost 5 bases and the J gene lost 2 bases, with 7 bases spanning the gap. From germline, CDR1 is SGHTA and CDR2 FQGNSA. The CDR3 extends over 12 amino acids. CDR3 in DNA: TGTGCCAGCAGCCTTCTAGCCTACGAGCAGTACTTC. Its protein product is CASSLLAYEQYF.

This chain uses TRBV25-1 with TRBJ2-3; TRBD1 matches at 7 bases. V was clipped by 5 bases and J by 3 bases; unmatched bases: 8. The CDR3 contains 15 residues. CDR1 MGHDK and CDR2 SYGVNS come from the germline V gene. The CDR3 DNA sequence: TGTGCCAGCAGTCCCGGGCAGGGGGTGACAGATACGCAGTATTTT. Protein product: CASSPGQGVTDTQYF.

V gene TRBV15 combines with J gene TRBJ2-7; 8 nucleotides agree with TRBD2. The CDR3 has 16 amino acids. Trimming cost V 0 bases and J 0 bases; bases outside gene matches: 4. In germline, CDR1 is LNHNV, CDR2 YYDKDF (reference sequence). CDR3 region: CATSRDDSGNSYEQYF. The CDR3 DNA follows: TGTGCCACCAGCAGAGATGATAGCGGGAACTCCTACGAGCAGTACTTC.

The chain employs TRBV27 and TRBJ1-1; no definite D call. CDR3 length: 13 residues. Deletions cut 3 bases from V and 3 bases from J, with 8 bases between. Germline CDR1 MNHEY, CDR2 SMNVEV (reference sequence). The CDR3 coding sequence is TGTGCCAGCAGTTTTAAAGCTCACACTGAAGCTTTCTTT. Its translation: CASSFKAHTEAFF.

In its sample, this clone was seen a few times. The CDR3 sequence: CASSRTGHDEQYF. The CDR3 DNA reads as TGTGCCAGCAGCCGAACAGGGCACGACGAGCAGTACTTC. This chain connects TRBV7-9 to TRBJ2-7; maybe TRBD1 (6 bases). Germline lookup yields CDR1 SEHNR and CDR2 FQNEAQ (reference sequence). Deletions cut 5 bases from V and 5 bases from J, with 13 bases between. The length of the CDR3 is 13 residues.

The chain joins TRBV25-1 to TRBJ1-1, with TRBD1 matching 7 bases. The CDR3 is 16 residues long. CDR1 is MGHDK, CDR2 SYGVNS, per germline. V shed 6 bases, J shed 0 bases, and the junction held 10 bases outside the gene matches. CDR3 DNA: TGTGCCAGCAGACCACAGGGGACCTTACTGAACACTGAAGCTTTCTTT. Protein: CASRPQGTLLNTEAFF.

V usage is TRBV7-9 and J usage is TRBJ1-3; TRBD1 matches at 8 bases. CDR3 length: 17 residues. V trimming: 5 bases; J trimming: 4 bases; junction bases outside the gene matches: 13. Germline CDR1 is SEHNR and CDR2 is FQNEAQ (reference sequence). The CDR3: CASSPGQAVQIGNTIYF. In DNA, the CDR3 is TGTGCCAGCAGCCCGGGACAGGCGGTACAAATAGGAAACACCATATATTTT.

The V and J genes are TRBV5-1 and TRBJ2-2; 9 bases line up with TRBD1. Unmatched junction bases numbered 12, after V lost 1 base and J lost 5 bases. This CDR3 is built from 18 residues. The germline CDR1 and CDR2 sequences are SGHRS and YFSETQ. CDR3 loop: CASSLYKNHRGLTGELFF. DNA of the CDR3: TGCGCCAGCAGCTTGTACAAAAATCACAGGGGGCTAACCGGGGAGCTGTTTTTT.

CDR3 amino acids: CAWSVMAGGYNEQFF. CDR3 bases: TGTGCCTGGAGTGTAATGGCGGGAGGGTACAATGAGCAGTTCTTC. The chain uses TRBV30 and TRBJ2-1; 9 bases are a match to TRBD2. The trim removed 0 bases at V and 4 bases at J, leaving 4 bases unmatched. The germline CDR1 and CDR2 sequences are GTSNPN and SVGIG (reference sequence). The CDR3 has 15 amino acids. The variable domain in full, completed from reference TRBV30 and TRBJ2-1, reads SQTIHQWPATLVQPVGSPLSLECTVEGTSNPNLYWYRQAAGRGLQLLFYSVGIGQISSEVPQNLSASRPQDRQFILSSKKLLLSDSGFYLCAWSVMAGGYNEQFFGPGTRLTVL.